This entry lists 27 T cell receptor beta chains sequenced from one sample in a study of OX40 agonist ivuxolimab in advanced cancers. TCRdb's copy holds only in-frame clones and misses some; the assay was immunoSEQ multiplex PCR. In the table there are about 21,000 clones, 85% to 90% of which are singletons. The input for sequencing was CD4+ or CD8+ T cells sorted from blood, taken in a trial of the OX40 agonist ivuxolimab. Source of these receptors: an adult with an advanced solid tumor such as melanoma, head and neck, liver or kidney cancer.

V and J are TRBV7-3 and TRBJ1-1; no definite D call. The CDR3 has 15 amino acids. V lost 1 base and J 0 bases, leaving 9 bases between the germline ends. Per germline, CDR1 SGHTA and CDR2 FQGTGA. The CDR3 DNA sequence: TGTGCCAGCAGCTTAAGTGCAGCCATGAACACTGAAGCTTTCTTT. Translating it yields CASSLSAAMNTEAFF.

The chain couples TRBV6-1 to TRBJ1-4; TRBD1 matches 10 bases. From germline, CDR1 is MNHNS and CDR2 SASEGT. V lost 0 bases and J lost 3; bases outside the gene matches: 7. This CDR3 spans 18 amino acids. Here the CDR3 reads CASSEAPDRGFANEKLFF. The CDR3 coding sequence is TGTGCCAGCAGTGAAGCACCGGACAGGGGGTTTGCTAATGAAAAACTGTTTTTT.

The chain joins TRBV27 to TRBJ2-4; TRBD2 might be the D (5 bases). Per germline, CDR1 MNHEY and CDR2 SMNVEV (reference sequence). CDR3 length equals 15 residues. Trimming removed 6 bases at V and 3 bases at J, with 15 bases between. CDR3 protein: CASSGLHRDKNIQYF. DNA for the CDR3: TGTGCCAGCAGCGGGTTACATCGGGACAAAAACATTCAGTACTTC.

The chain links TRBV4-1 to TRBJ2-7; D possibly corresponds to TRBD1 (6 bases). Trimming stripped 3 bases from V and 4 bases from J, with 16 bases between. Germline V gives CDR1 MGHRA, CDR2 YSYEKL. The CDR3 length is 15 residues. CDR3 DNA: TGCGCCAGCAGCCATGGTCTCTCAGGGGCTTACGAGCAGTACTTC. This encodes CASSHGLSGAYEQYF.

The genes are TRBV4-2 and TRBJ1-1; D not resolved. Germline CDR1 reads LGHNA; CDR2 reads YNFKEQ. V lost 0 bases, J lost 6 bases, and 2 bases lay in between. The CDR3 covers 11 residues. The CDR3 DNA reads TGTGCCAGCAGCCAAGATTCTGAAGCTTTCTTT. Its translation is CASSQDSEAFF.

The J gene is TRBJ2-3, the V gene TRBV10-2, with 9 bases matching TRBD2. Looked up from germline, CDR1 is WSHSY and CDR2 is SAAADI. V trimming: 6 bases; J trimming: 5 bases; junction bases outside the gene matches: 9. The CDR3 length is 15 residues. CDR3 amino acids: CASSNIAGVKDTQYF. As DNA, the CDR3 is TGCGCCAGCAGCAATATAGCGGGGGTCAAAGATACGCAGTATTTT.

This sequence joins TRBV14 and TRBJ2-1; perhaps TRBD2 as D (6 bases). The germline V gene encodes CDR1 SGHDN and CDR2 FVKESK. The CDR3 is 13 residues long. V lost 6 bases and J lost 8, with 14 bases in between. As DNA, the CDR3 is TGTGCCAGCAGTATGCGGGGAAACCATGAGCAGTTCTTC. It yields the protein CASSMRGNHEQFF.

The chain recombines TRBV7-8 with TRBJ1-5, with a possible D match to TRBD1 (6 bases). The germline CDR1 and CDR2 sequences are SGHVS and FQNEAQ. The CDR3 totals 17 residues. V gave up 1 base and J gave up 2 bases, with 15 bases separating them. The CDR3 DNA reads TGTGCCAGCAGCTTAGGGCAGGGGCGTATAGGCAATCAGCCCCAGCATTTT. Translated, it gives CASSLGQGRIGNQPQHF.

Only one count was recorded for this clone. The J gene is TRBJ2-1, the V gene TRBV27, with D perhaps matching TRBD2 (6 bases). Germline CDR1 is MNHEY and CDR2 is SMNVEV (reference sequence). V lost 6 bases and J 9 bases, leaving 15 bases between the germline ends. The CDR3 covers 13 residues. Here the CDR3 DNA reads TGTGCCAGCAGAATCGGGAGCCGGAGTGAGCAGTTCTTC. Translated, it gives CASRIGSRSEQFF.

The J gene is TRBJ2-2, the V gene TRBV19; D is unresolved. Trimming stripped 6 bases from V and 6 bases from J, with 14 bases between. The CDR3 has 14 residues. The V gene's germline CDR1 is LNHDA and CDR2 SQIVND (reference sequence). The CDR3 nucleotides are TGTGCCAGTAGAAAGGGATTAGGTTCCGGGGAGCTGTTTTTT. It yields the protein CASRKGLGSGELFF.

This rearrangement joins TRBV13 to TRBJ2-3, with a tentative D call TRBD1 (5 bases). The CDR3 covers 14 residues. The V gene's germline CDR1 is PRHDT and CDR2 FYEKMQ (reference sequence). Trimming removed 1 base from V and 8 bases from J, with 13 bases in between. CDR3 in amino acids: CASSLEGVGATQYF. For the CDR3, the DNA is TGTGCCAGCAGCTTAGAAGGCGTTGGGGCTACGCAGTATTTT.

This chain uses TRBV6-9 with TRBJ1-1; 9 positions agree with TRBD1. CDR3 length: 15 amino acids. Germline values: CDR1 MNHGY, CDR2 SVAAGI. V gave up 6 bases and J gave up 8 bases; unmatched junction bases: 13. Here the CDR3 reads CASRHNRDRVMEAFF. DNA of the CDR3: TGTGCCAGCAGGCATAACCGGGACAGGGTGATGGAAGCTTTCTTT.

This clone has a handful of counts. The chain recombines TRBV9 with TRBJ1-2, with D uncertain. Between the trimmed V and J ends, which lost 0 bases and 5 bases, there was a span of 11 bases. There are 14 residues in the CDR3. Germline loops: CDR1 SGDLS, CDR2 YYNGEE. Here the CDR3 DNA reads TGTGCCAGCAGCGTAGGCGGCAGGACTTATGGCTACACCTTC. It codes for CASSVGGRTYGYTF.

This chain connects TRBV7-6 to TRBJ1-1; TRBD1 is a possible D gene (5 bases). The CDR3 sequence is 15 residues long. Germline-derived CDR1 and CDR2 are SGHVS and FNYEAQ. The V end was cut by 1 base, the J end by 2 bases, with 11 bases between. CDR3 nucleotide sequence: TGTGCCAGCAGCTTAGGGGCAGGGTCAAACACTGAAGCTTTCTTT. Encoded protein: CASSLGAGSNTEAFF.

The rearrangement uses TRBV7-9 and TRBJ2-5; D might be TRBD2 (5 bases). The V and J ends lost 10 bases and 5 bases respectively, with 20 bases between them. Germline values: CDR1 SEHNR, CDR2 FQNEAQ (reference sequence). The CDR3 is made up of 14 amino acids. CDR3 DNA: TGTGCCACCCAAGGCCGGGATCGGCAGGAGACCCAGTACTTC. This sequence encodes CATQGRDRQETQYF.

This clone was counted once. This CDR3 is CASSLSGGRDGELFF. CDR3 nucleotides: TGTGCCAGCAGCCTTAGCGGGGGGCGTGACGGGGAGCTGTTTTTT. This chain links TRBV5-6 with TRBJ2-2, with 10 bases aligning to TRBD2. The germline V gene has CDR1 SGHDT and CDR2 YYEEEE. The CDR3 contains 15 residues. V dropped 4 bases and J dropped 7; count of bases not matched to a gene: 7.

The chain combines TRBV9 with TRBJ2-2; D is ambiguous. This CDR3 has 16 residues. Germline assignment: CDR1 SGDLS and CDR2 YYNGEE. The V end was cut by 4 bases, the J end by 6 bases, with 19 bases between. CDR3 DNA: TGTGCCAGCAGCACCTCCCGGGTCGTAGTGGCCGGGGAGCTGTTTTTT. Its translation is CASSTSRVVVAGELFF.

This chain joins TRBV19 and TRBJ2-7; no clear D. The CDR3 sequence is 10 residues long. V dropped 5 bases and J dropped 7 bases, with 6 bases sitting between them. CDR1 is LNHDA, CDR2 SQIVND, per germline (reference sequence). The CDR3 nucleotides read TGTGCCAGTAGTGCCTGGGAGCAGTACTTC. This sequence encodes CASSAWEQYF.

The chain joins TRBV30 to TRBJ1-5; a weak D match, TRBD1 (5 bases). Germline V gene data show CDR1 as GTSNPN and CDR2 as SVGIG (reference sequence). CDR3 length equals 14 residues. V shed 2 bases and J shed 8 bases, with 16 bases lying between them. The CDR3 DNA reads TGTGCCTGGAGTCCGGGCCTTGGGGGTGAGCCCCAGCATTTT. Protein sequence: CAWSPGLGGEPQHF.

This chain connects TRBV12-1 to TRBJ2-7; the D call in the table, TRBD1, was not verified against the DNA. TRBV12-1 is a known pseudogene. This CDR3 comprises 15 residues. The chain's CDR3 is CASSFGDRVPREQYF. Here the CDR3 DNA reads TGTGCCAGCAGCTTCGGGGACAGGGTTCCTCGCGAGCAGTACTTC.

The CDR3 here is CSAPRGYGYTF. The CDR3 DNA sequence: TGCAGTGCGCCCCGGGGGTATGGCTACACCTTC. The chain recombines TRBV20-1 with TRBJ1-2, with D possibly matching TRBD1 (5 bases). Trimming removed 6 bases from V and 5 bases from J, with 10 bases in between. There are 11 residues in the CDR3. Germline-derived CDR1 and CDR2 are DFQATT and SNEGSKA (reference sequence).

The chain links TRBV5-4 to TRBJ2-1; 10 nucleotides line up with TRBD2. The germline CDR1 and CDR2 sequences are SGHNT and YYREEE (reference sequence). V gave up 2 bases and J gave up 7 bases; unmatched junction bases: 12. This CDR3 has 17 amino acids. CDR3 region: CASSFFRGASGSNEQFF. Here the CDR3 DNA reads TGTGCCAGCAGCTTTTTTCGGGGGGCTAGCGGGAGTAATGAGCAGTTCTTC.

The rearrangement links TRBV9 to TRBJ1-2; D perhaps matches TRBD1 (6 bases). V was cut by 3 bases and J by 8 bases, with 11 bases left in between. CDR1 and CDR2 (germline): SGDLS, YYNGEE. This CDR3 comprises 12 residues. The CDR3 here is CASSDRVGGYTF. The CDR3 DNA reads as TGTGCCAGCAGCGACAGGGTGGGGGGCTACACCTTC.

This clone was seen a single time. V and J are TRBV23-1 and TRBJ2-5; D gene unclear. TRBV23-1 is given ORF status, its function remaining uncertain. This CDR3 comprises 15 residues. Trimming took off 0 bases at V and 2 bases at J, with 10 bases between the two ends. This CDR3 reads CASSQSSGGQETQYF. In nucleotides, the CDR3 is TGCGCCAGCAGTCAATCTAGTGGCGGACAAGAGACCCAGTACTTC.

The V and J genes are TRBV7-2 and TRBJ2-4; D may be TRBD1 or TRBD2 (5 bases each). The CDR3 is made up of 15 amino acids. V lost 6 bases, J lost 3 bases, and 15 bases lay in between. Germline CDR1 reads SGHTA; CDR2 reads FQGNSA. This CDR3 reads CASSQRLRGKNIQYF. In nucleotides, the CDR3 is TGTGCCAGCAGTCAGCGGTTGAGGGGCAAAAACATTCAGTACTTC.

The chain uses TRBV5-1 and TRBJ2-7; 8 positions match TRBD1. Germline values: CDR1 SGHRS, CDR2 YFSETQ. The CDR3 has 14 residues. After removal of 2 bases from V and 2 bases from J, the junction contained 3 bases not matched to a gene. The CDR3 loop is CASSFRGPPYEQYF. The CDR3 DNA reads as TGCGCCAGCAGCTTCAGGGGGCCCCCCTACGAGCAGTACTTC. The entire variable domain, with the rest obtained from reference TRBV5-1 and TRBJ2-7, is as follows: KAGVTQTPRYLIKTRGQQVTLSCSPISGHRSVSWYQQTPGQGLQFLFEYFSETQRNKGNFPGRFSGRQFSNSRSEMNVSTLELGDSALYLCASSFRGPPYEQYFGPGTRLTVT.

The chain links TRBV27 to TRBJ1-5; a weak D match, TRBD1 (5 bases). Trimming shortened V by 3 bases and J by 7 bases, and 13 bases separated the two germline ends. CDR1 is MNHEY, CDR2 SMNVEV, per germline (reference sequence). The CDR3 sequence is 14 residues long. CDR3 protein: CASSFSGVGQPQHF. CDR3 sequence (DNA): TGTGCCAGCAGTTTTTCGGGGGTCGGGCAGCCCCAGCATTTT.